This T cell receptor (beta chain) was recorded in a study of CD8+ T cells in alopecia areata. This CDR3 region has 12 residues. The V and J ends lost 2 bases and 5 bases respectively, with 9 bases between them. Germline-derived CDR1 and CDR2 are GTSNPN and SVGIG (reference sequence). RNA extraction and reverse transcription yielded cDNA as sequencing template. Data came from immunoSEQ multiplex PCR; TCRdb stores just in-frame clones and leaves some out. This table holds some 190,000 clones, approximately 49% found once. This clone has only a few counts. Treatment meaning: oral pan-JAK inhibitor, 5-10 mg twice daily.

The sample here was CD8+ T cells sorted from blood, taken around week 54, from a patient treated with tofacitinib. The sequence was collected from a human donor with alopecia areata. The genes are TRBV30 and TRBJ1-1, with D perhaps TRBD1 (6 bases). In DNA, the CDR3 is TGTGCCTGGAGTCAGGGGCCAACTGAAGCTTTCTTT. This gives the protein CAWSQGPTEAFF.